This note documents a single T cell receptor beta chain sequence. Its antigen is not yet known. No base qualities exist here, and no much larger clone lies one base off it. Data came from an Illumina NovaSeq 6000. TCRalpha and TCRbeta cDNA libraries were built by 5'RACE with constant-segment primers, adding sample barcodes and unique molecular identifiers. Trizol reagent was used to extract RNA from every sample. Amplification of the libraries took two PCR steps, and the second step added a second sample barcode plus Illumina TruSeq adapters. Sequencing of libraries was performed on an Illumina NovaSeq with 2 x 150 bp paired-end reads. On the authors' methods: The reads were demultiplexed and collapsed into UMI-guided consensus sequences using migec v1.2.7. With mixcr v2.1.11, UMI consensuses were aligned to TRA and TRB V and J templates and assembled into clonotypes. A clonotype was counted as expanded or contracted only if both edgeR and NoisET called the change significant, with noise models trained on biological replicates. For edgeR calls, the thresholds were a false discovery rate-adjusted p below 0.01 and a log2 fold-change of 1. As an exploratory analysis of dynamics, max-normalized trajectories of the 1000 most abundant clonotypes were examined by PCA with hierarchical clustering. Separately sequenced CD4+ and CD8+ repertoires were used to assign a CD4 or CD8 phenotype to each responding clone. The public reads were reanalyzed by TCRdb: fastp trimming at Q25, MiXCR alignment, in-frame beta chains only. Rows with a matching CDR3 protein are joined into one entry that keeps the most common DNA and genes. TCRdb assigned the V and J calls; the authors' analysis was not used. The sample table records about 250,000 distinct CDR3 sequences; approximately 16% of these occur just once. Approximately 3.6% of the sample rests with the top ten.

The data were taken from a study of T-cell memory formation after mild COVID-19 (dated by TCRdb to the early 2020s). Regarding the research as a whole: TCR sequence clusters from the two donors were largely donor specific. In two donors, T-cell clones that expanded and contracted after mild COVID-19 were followed by sequencing TCRalpha and TCRbeta repertoires longitudinally. The cohort comprised two young, previously healthy adult volunteers, one female and one male. Study-level results and caveats: SARS-CoV-2 specificity of the second-wave clones peaking on day 37 was not confirmed. Only two mild cases were covered by the study, and larger cohorts that include severe cases with pre-infection samples were considered necessary. Some responding clones were found in pre-infection memory, which suggests that pre-existing cross-reactive memory T cells took part in the SARS-CoV-2 response. From day 15 to 85, contracting clones showed balanced CD4/CD8 phenotypes, whereas a second wave of clones that expanded from day 15 to 37 leaned towards CD4+. Contracting CD4+ clones appeared mostly in the CM and EM memory subsets, whereas CD8+ clones were enriched in EMRA.

Reading the germline V gene gives CDR1 SQVTM and CDR2 ANQGSEA. The CDR3 has 16 amino acids, counting the end cysteine and phenylalanine. Left in the record is the CDR3 DNA by itself, 48 bases read in frame from the first base. The germline V and J ends show losses of 5 bases and 2 bases respectively, and no gene match explains 4 bases of the junction. Ficoll-Paque density gradient centrifugation was the method used to isolate PBMCs. The sample taken for sequencing was PBMCs or a T cell subset sorted from them (not recorded which). The receptor chain draws on TRBV29-1 and TRBJ2-2; TRBD2 fits 14 bases in the junction. The sequence was obtained from a man in his late teens or twenties who had mild COVID-19 (a few samples of this study predate the infection). The sample titles of this study are shuffled in the database, so cell type and time point are left out; the donor was told from shared clones. CDR3 reads: CSVLGTSGGNTGELFF. DNA sequence: TGCAGCGTTCTTGGGACTAGCGGGGGAAACACCGGGGAGCTGTTTTTT.